This T cell receptor (beta chain) originates from a study of cytomegalovirus exposure and HLA in healthy donors. As regards this clone: Its antigen is currently unknown.

Germline V lookup: CDR1 KGHSH, CDR2 LQKENI. CDR3 size: 15 residues. Germline trimming cut 6 bases from V and 5 bases from J; bases unmatched to any gene: 10. Repertoires were generated with immunoSEQ multiplex PCR, while TCRdb's copy carries only in-frame clones and drops some. Of roughly 350,000 clones listed, roughly 85% are singletons. Whole-study findings and limits: Subsequent analysis of the 120 or so validation repertoires found a tendency for first-cohort TCR clusters to co-occur. It was 150 to 200 TCR beta chains that were listed as cytomegalovirus-associated.

This chain links TRBV18 with TRBJ1-5; 7 positions match TRBD1. This TCR was sampled from a woman under 30 in good health and CMV-seronegative. The source material was PBMCs. This CDR3 reads CASSRRTGMDQPQHF. DNA of the CDR3: TGTGCCAGCTCGCGTCGGACAGGTATGGATCAGCCCCAGCATTTT.